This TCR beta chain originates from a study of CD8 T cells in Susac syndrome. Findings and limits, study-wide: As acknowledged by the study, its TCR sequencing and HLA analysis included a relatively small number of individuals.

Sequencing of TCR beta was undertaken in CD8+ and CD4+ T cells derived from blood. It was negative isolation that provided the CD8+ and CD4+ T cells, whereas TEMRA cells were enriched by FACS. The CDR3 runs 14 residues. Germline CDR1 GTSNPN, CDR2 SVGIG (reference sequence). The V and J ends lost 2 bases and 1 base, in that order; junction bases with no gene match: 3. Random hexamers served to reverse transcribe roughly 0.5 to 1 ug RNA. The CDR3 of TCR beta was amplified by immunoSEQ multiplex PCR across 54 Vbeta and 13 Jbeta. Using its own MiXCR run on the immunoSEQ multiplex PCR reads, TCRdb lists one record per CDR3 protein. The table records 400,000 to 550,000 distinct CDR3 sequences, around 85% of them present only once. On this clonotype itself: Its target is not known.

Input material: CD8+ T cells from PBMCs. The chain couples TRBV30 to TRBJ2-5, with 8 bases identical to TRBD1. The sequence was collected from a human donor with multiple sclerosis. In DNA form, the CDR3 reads TGTGCCTGGAGTCCCACAGGGGGCCAAGAGACCCAGTACTTC. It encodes CAWSPTGGQETQYF.